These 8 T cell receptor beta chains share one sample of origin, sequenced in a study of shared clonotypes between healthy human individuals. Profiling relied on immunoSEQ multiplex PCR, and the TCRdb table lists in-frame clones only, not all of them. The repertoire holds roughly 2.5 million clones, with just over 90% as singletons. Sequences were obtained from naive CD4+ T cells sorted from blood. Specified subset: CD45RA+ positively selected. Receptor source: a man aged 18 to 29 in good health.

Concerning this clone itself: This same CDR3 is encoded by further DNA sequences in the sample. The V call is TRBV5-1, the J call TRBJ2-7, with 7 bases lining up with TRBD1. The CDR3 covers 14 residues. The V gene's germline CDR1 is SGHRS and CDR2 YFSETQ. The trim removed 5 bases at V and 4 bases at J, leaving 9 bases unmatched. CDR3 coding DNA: TGCGCCAGCAGTAGGACAGGACTTCCTTACGAGCAGTACTTC. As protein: CASSRTGLPYEQYF.

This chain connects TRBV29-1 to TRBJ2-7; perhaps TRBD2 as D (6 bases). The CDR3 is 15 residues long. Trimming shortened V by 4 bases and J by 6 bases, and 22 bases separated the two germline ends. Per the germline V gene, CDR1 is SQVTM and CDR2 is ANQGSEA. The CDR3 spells CSVVGVRGSASEQYF. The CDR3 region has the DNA TGCAGCGTTGTCGGTGTGCGGGGAAGTGCTAGCGAGCAGTACTTC.

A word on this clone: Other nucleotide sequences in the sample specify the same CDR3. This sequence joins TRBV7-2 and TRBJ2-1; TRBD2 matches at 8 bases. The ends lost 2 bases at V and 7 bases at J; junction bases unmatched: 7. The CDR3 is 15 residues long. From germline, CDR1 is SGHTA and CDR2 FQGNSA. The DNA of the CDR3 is TGTGCCAGCAGCTTACTGGCGGGGGGTGGGAATGAGCAGTTCTTC. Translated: CASSLLAGGGNEQFF.

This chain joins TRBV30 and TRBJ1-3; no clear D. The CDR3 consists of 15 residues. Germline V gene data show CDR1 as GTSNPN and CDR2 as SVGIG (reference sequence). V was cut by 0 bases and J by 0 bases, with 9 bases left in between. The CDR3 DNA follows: TGTGCCTGGAGTGTATCCAGGCTCTCTGGAAACACCATATATTTT. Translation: CAWSVSRLSGNTIYF.

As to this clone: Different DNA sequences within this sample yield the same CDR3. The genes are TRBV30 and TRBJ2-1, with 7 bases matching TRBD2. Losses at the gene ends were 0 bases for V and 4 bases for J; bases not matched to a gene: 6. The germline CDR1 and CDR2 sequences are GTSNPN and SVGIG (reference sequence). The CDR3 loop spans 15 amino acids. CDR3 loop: CAWSVRAGAYNEQFF. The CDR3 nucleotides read TGTGCCTGGAGTGTAAGGGCGGGAGCTTACAATGAGCAGTTCTTC.

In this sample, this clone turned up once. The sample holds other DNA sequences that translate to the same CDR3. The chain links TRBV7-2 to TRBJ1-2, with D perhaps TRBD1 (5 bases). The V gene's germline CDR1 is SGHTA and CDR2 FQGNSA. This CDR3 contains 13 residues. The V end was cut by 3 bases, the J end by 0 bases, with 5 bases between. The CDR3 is CASSLGANYGYTF. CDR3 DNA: TGTGCCAGCAGCTTGGGGGCTAACTATGGCTACACCTTC.

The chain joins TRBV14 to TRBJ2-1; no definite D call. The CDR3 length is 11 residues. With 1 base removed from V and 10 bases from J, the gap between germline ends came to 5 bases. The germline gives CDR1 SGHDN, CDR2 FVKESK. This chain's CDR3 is CASSQGGEQFF. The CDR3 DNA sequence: TGTGCCAGCAGCCAAGGCGGCGAGCAGTTCTTC.

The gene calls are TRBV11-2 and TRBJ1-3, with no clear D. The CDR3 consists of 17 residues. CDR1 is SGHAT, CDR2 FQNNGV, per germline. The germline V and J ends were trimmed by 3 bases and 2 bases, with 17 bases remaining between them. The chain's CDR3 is CASSFPSGTATGNTIYF. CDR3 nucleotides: TGTGCCAGCAGCTTTCCCAGCGGAACAGCTACTGGAAACACCATATATTTT.